These 31 T cell receptor beta chains came from one sample sequenced in a study of blood T cell repertoires in COVID-19. This table comes from immunoSEQ multiplex PCR, and its TCRdb copy is limited to in-frame clones, with some not included. Here the sample spans 77,000 or so clones, approximately 79% being singletons. Sequenced sample: peripheral blood. The source of these receptors is a human donor with acute or convalescent COVID-19. The donor label of this sample is uncertain.

This chain connects TRBV6-4 to TRBJ2-7, with D possibly TRBD1 on 6 matching bases. The germline V gene encodes CDR1 MRHNA and CDR2 SNTAGT. V was clipped by 10 bases and J by 4 bases, with 20 bases between them. This CDR3 spans 14 amino acids. The CDR3 DNA follows: TGTGCCATCCAGGGGTCCCCGATGATTTACGAGCAGTACTTC. Protein product: CAIQGSPMIYEQYF.

The chain employs TRBV28 and TRBJ1-5, with TRBD1 matching over 9 bases. The trim removed 3 bases at V and 5 bases at J, leaving 8 bases unmatched. Germline CDR1 is MDHEN and CDR2 is SYDVKM. This CDR3 contains 16 residues. CDR3 nucleotide sequence: TGTGCCAGCAGTTTCCTTGGGACAGGGTCGTATCAGCCCCAGCATTTT. This translates into CASSFLGTGSYQPQHF.

The J gene is TRBJ1-1, the V gene TRBV6-5; 7 nucleotides align to TRBD1. The junction had 7 bases not matched to a gene; V was cut back by 5 bases and J by 4 bases. The CDR3 contains 14 residues. The germline V gene encodes CDR1 MNHEY and CDR2 SVGAGI. DNA of the CDR3: TGTGCCAGCAGTAGGGGACAGCTGGCCACTGAAGCTTTCTTT. It codes for CASSRGQLATEAFF.

A word on this clone: At the DNA level, this CDR3 is encoded by other sequences in the same sample as well. The chain carries TRBV5-1 and TRBJ1-1; possibly TRBD1 for D (6 bases). V was clipped by 0 bases and J by 2 bases, with 8 bases between them. Germline values: CDR1 SGHRS, CDR2 YFSETQ. The CDR3 loop spans 14 amino acids. CDR3 protein: CASSLGTANTEAFF. The CDR3 DNA reads TGCGCCAGCAGCTTGGGGACAGCTAACACTGAAGCTTTCTTT.

The rearrangement links TRBV7-6 to TRBJ2-7; the match to TRBD1 covers 7 bases. V lost 1 base, J lost 2 bases, and 5 bases stayed unmatched. The CDR3 contains 15 residues. CDR1 is SGHVS and CDR2 is FNYEAQ in the germline V gene. CDR3 sequence reads: CASSLGGGPTYEQYF. The CDR3, as DNA: TGTGCCAGCAGCTTAGGAGGGGGCCCTACCTACGAGCAGTACTTC.

This clone occurred a few times. J is TRBJ1-2 and V is TRBV18; 7 bases agree with TRBD1. The V gene's germline CDR1 is KGHSH and CDR2 LQKENI. This CDR3 has 13 residues. The ends lost 3 bases at V and 5 bases at J; junction bases unmatched: 3. For the CDR3, the DNA is TGTGCCAGCTCACCGACAGGGCAATATGGCTACACCTTC. It is translated as CASSPTGQYGYTF.

This clone was observed a handful of times. Other DNA variants within this sample encode the same CDR3. The gene calls are TRBV5-4 and TRBJ1-5; D is unclear. Trimming shortened V by 1 base and J by 0 bases, and 5 bases separated the two germline ends. CDR1 and CDR2 from the germline V gene are SGHNT and YYREEE (reference sequence). The CDR3 consists of 14 residues. The CDR3 protein is CASSLRGSNQPQHF. CDR3 DNA: TGTGCCAGCAGCTTGCGGGGTAGCAATCAGCCCCAGCATTTT.

This clone was seen only a few times. The V call is TRBV20-1, the J call TRBJ2-1; D ambiguous. Germline assignment: CDR1 DFQATT and CDR2 SNEGSKA (reference sequence). The CDR3 totals 10 residues. V was trimmed by 6 bases and J by 9 bases, leaving 9 bases between them. The CDR3 reads CSARQVEQFF. CDR3 DNA sequence: TGCAGTGCACGTCAGGTTGAGCAGTTCTTC.

This clone showed up just once. The chain carries TRBV6-2 or TRBV6-3 and TRBJ2-2; 7 nucleotides line up with TRBD2. The trim removed 5 bases at V and 3 bases at J, leaving 12 bases unmatched. The germline V gene encodes CDR1 MNHEY and CDR2 SVGEGT. There are 17 residues in the CDR3. CDR3 sequence reads: CASSMAGVRRYTGELFF. The DNA of the CDR3 is TGTGCCAGCAGTATGGCGGGAGTCAGACGGTACACCGGGGAGCTGTTTTTT.

This chain joins TRBV7-2 and TRBJ2-3; 7 positions match TRBD1. This CDR3 has 15 amino acids. V lost 2 bases, J lost 2 bases, and 4 bases stayed unmatched. Germline CDR1 reads SGHTA; CDR2 reads FQGNSA. The CDR3 region is CASSLLRGHTDTQYF. The CDR3 coding sequence is TGTGCCAGCAGCTTATTGAGGGGGCACACAGATACGCAGTATTTT. The whole variable domain, remainder taken from reference TRBV7-2 and TRBJ2-3, is GAGVSQSPSNKVTEKGKDVELRCDPISGHTALYWYRQSLGQGLEFLIYFQGNSAPDKSGLPSDRFSAERTGGSVSTLTIQRTQQEDSAVYLCASSLLRGHTDTQYFGPGTRLTVL.

The chain recombines TRBV28 with TRBJ2-3; possible D gene TRBD2, 6 bases. Trimming pared 9 bases from V and 2 bases from J, leaving 12 bases between. Germline CDR1 is MDHEN and CDR2 is SYDVKM. The CDR3 consists of 13 residues. CDR3 protein: CASLAELTDTQYF. CDR3 DNA sequence: TGTGCCAGTTTAGCGGAGCTCACAGATACGCAGTATTTT.

As for this clone: One end of the junction does not line up with germline, which may come from a read error. This rearrangement joins TRBV11-3 to TRBJ2-2; 10 bases match TRBD2. CDR1 SGHNT and CDR2 YENEEA come from the germline V gene. The CDR3 is 20 amino acids. CDR3 loop: CASSLELGRAGGPTTGELFF. The DNA for the CDR3 is TGTGCCAGCAGCCTAGAGTTAGGTCGAGCGGGGGGGCCGACCACCGGGGAGCTGTTTTTT.

V and J are TRBV28 and TRBJ1-2; D remains unclear. CDR3 length: 12 residues. The germline V and J ends were trimmed by 6 bases and 5 bases, with 10 bases remaining between them. Germline-derived CDR1 and CDR2 are MDHEN and SYDVKM. The CDR3 is CASRGGGYGYTF. CDR3 DNA sequence: TGTGCCAGCAGGGGAGGAGGGTATGGCTACACCTTC.

The chain recombines TRBV7-3 with TRBJ2-5; D gene unclear. The CDR3 runs to 14 residues. The V and J ends lost 2 bases and 3 bases respectively, with 10 bases between them. CDR1 and CDR2 from the germline V gene are SGHTA and FQGTGA. CDR3 amino acids: CASSLRGLEETQYF. CDR3 sequence (DNA): TGTGCCAGCAGCTTACGTGGCCTAGAAGAGACCCAGTACTTC.

The chain links TRBV11-1 to TRBJ2-2, with D possibly being TRBD1 (6 bases). Deletions cut 6 bases from V and 6 bases from J, with 11 bases between. Germline CDR1 and CDR2: SGHAT and FQDESV (reference sequence). The CDR3 has 13 residues. CDR3 bases: TGTGCCAGCAGTGCAGGGGAATCCGGGGAGCTGTTTTTT. Translation: CASSAGESGELFF.

The rearrangement links TRBV19 to TRBJ1-2; no clear D gene. CDR3 length equals 13 residues. The germline CDR1 and CDR2 sequences are LNHDA and SQIVND (reference sequence). V dropped 3 bases and J dropped 2 bases, with 7 bases sitting between them. CDR3 coding DNA: TGTGCCAGTAGTATGGTGGCCAACTATGGCTACACCTTC. Translating it yields CASSMVANYGYTF.

The chain recombines TRBV5-4 with TRBJ2-3, with a weak D call TRBD1 (6 bases). There are 16 residues in the CDR3. V was clipped by 4 bases and J by 0 bases, with 15 bases between them. Germline lookup yields CDR1 SGHNT and CDR2 YYREEE (reference sequence). The CDR3 sequence: CASSLTGQLSTDTQYF. CDR3 DNA: TGTGCCAGCAGCCTGACAGGACAACTAAGCACAGATACGCAGTATTTT.

J is TRBJ2-3 and V is TRBV7-9; tentatively, D is TRBD2 (7 bases). Germline V CDR1 and CDR2: SEHNR, FQNEAQ (reference sequence). The V and J ends lost 6 bases and 4 bases respectively, with 17 bases between them. The CDR3 extends over 15 amino acids. The CDR3 sequence is CASRPHRGAADTQYF. The CDR3 DNA reads as TGTGCCAGCAGACCCCACCGGGGGGCCGCAGATACGCAGTATTTT.

This clone was picked up one time. This chain uses TRBV28 with TRBJ1-2; D is uncertain. Germline-derived CDR1 and CDR2 are MDHEN and SYDVKM. Trimming took 4 bases from V and 8 from J, leaving 14 bases between them. The CDR3 sequence is 13 residues long. For the CDR3, the DNA is TGTGCCAGCAGTTCTACAGCTGCGTGGGGCTACACCTTC. It yields the protein CASSSTAAWGYTF.

CDR3 DNA sequence: TGTGCCAGCAGTCCATCGAGCGGGAGTGGAGAGACCCAGTACTTC. This gives the protein CASSPSSGSGETQYF. The chain links TRBV6-1 to TRBJ2-5; 8 bases match TRBD2. This CDR3 contains 15 residues. J lost 4 bases, V lost 5 bases, and 9 bases had no gene match. The germline gives CDR1 MNHNS, CDR2 SASEGT.

This rearrangement joins TRBV27 to TRBJ1-3; D is ambiguous. Germline V gene data show CDR1 as MNHEY and CDR2 as SMNVEV (reference sequence). The length of the CDR3 is 13 residues. Trimming took off 5 bases at V and 0 bases at J, with 5 bases between the two ends. The CDR3 nucleotides are TGTGCCAGCAGTCAAGCCTCTGGAAACACCATATATTTT. Translating it yields CASSQASGNTIYF.

This clone was counted between two and nine times. The genes are TRBV19 and TRBJ1-2; possibly TRBD1 for D (6 bases). CDR1 LNHDA and CDR2 SQIVND come from the germline V gene (reference sequence). V shed 7 bases and J shed 7 bases, with 13 bases lying between them. The CDR3 spans 12 residues. The CDR3 bases are TGTGCCAGTACCAGGGACATAGGTGGCTACACCTTC. Its translation: CASTRDIGGYTF.

This chain joins TRBV7-2 and TRBJ1-4, with 8 positions matching TRBD1. The germline V gene encodes CDR1 SGHTA and CDR2 FQGNSA. Losses at the gene ends were 6 bases for V and 3 bases for J; bases not matched to a gene: 6. This CDR3 has 15 amino acids. CDR3 region: CASRVQGAANEKLFF. The CDR3 DNA is TGTGCCAGCAGGGTCCAGGGGGCAGCTAATGAAAAACTGTTTTTT.

This clone was detected a few times. The gene calls are TRBV18 and TRBJ2-1, with TRBD1 identical over 8 bases. Germline CDR1 reads KGHSH; CDR2 reads LQKENI. The J segment lost 6 bases and the V segment lost 1 base, leaving 2 bases of the junction unmatched. The CDR3 length is 14 residues. The CDR3 DNA reads as TGTGCCAGCTCACCACAGACAGGGGTCAATGAGCAGTTCTTC. The encoded protein is CASSPQTGVNEQFF.

V usage is TRBV6-6 and J usage is TRBJ1-5; a weak D match, TRBD1 (5 bases). Germline assignment: CDR1 MNHNY and CDR2 SVGAGI (reference sequence). Trimming cost V 8 bases and J 5 bases, with 13 bases left between them. CDR3 length: 13 amino acids. The DNA for the CDR3 is TGTGCCAGCCGGGGAGGGGAGGATCAGCCCCAGCATTTT. Amino acids: CASRGGEDQPQHF.

The chain combines TRBV28 with TRBJ2-1; the match to TRBD2 covers 8 bases. The CDR3 covers 14 residues. V gave up 3 bases and J gave up 4 bases; unmatched junction bases: 2. Germline CDR1 is MDHEN and CDR2 is SYDVKM. The CDR3: CASSLGGRYNEQFF. The CDR3 nucleotides are TGTGCCAGCAGTTTGGGCGGGAGGTACAATGAGCAGTTCTTC.

The chain combines TRBV5-1 with TRBJ1-4; no definite D call. Germline V gene sequence: CDR1 SGHRS, CDR2 YFSETQ. Trimming removed 0 bases from V and 0 bases from J, with 12 bases in between. CDR3 length: 17 residues. CDR3 region: CASSLAPVGATNEKLFF. CDR3 coding DNA: TGCGCCAGCAGCTTGGCCCCAGTCGGGGCAACTAATGAAAAACTGTTTTTT.

The chain has TRBV28 and TRBJ2-7, with TRBD2 identical over 11 bases. This CDR3 has 20 residues. The germline CDR1 and CDR2 sequences are MDHEN and SYDVKM. J was trimmed by 2 bases and V by 2 bases; bases with no gene match: 17. CDR3 residues: CASSLPPGGVAGGLPYEQYF. As DNA, the CDR3 is TGTGCCAGCAGTTTACCCCCCGGAGGGGTAGCGGGAGGGCTACCCTACGAGCAGTACTTC.

J is TRBJ2-3 and V is TRBV5-4; maybe TRBD2 (5 bases). The CDR3 covers 14 residues. Germline CDR1 and CDR2: SGHNT and YYREEE (reference sequence). The V end was cut by 1 base, the J end by 5 bases, with 11 bases between. CDR3 amino acids: CASSLIRDGDTQYF. The CDR3 coding sequence is TGTGCCAGCAGCTTGATACGGGATGGAGATACGCAGTATTTT.

The chain combines TRBV28 with TRBJ1-2; the D gene is possibly TRBD1 (6 bases). V lost 5 bases and J 5 bases, leaving 21 bases between the germline ends. The CDR3 is 16 amino acids. Germline values: CDR1 MDHEN, CDR2 SYDVKM. The CDR3 loop is CASSISLGASMYGYTF. CDR3 nucleotide sequence: TGTGCCAGCAGTATATCCCTGGGGGCTTCTATGTATGGCTACACCTTC.

CDR3 in DNA: TGTGCCAGCAGCGGGGGACAGGGACGGAATTCACCCCTCCACTTT. Its protein product is CASSGGQGRNSPLHF. The J gene is TRBJ1-6, the V gene TRBV9, with TRBD1 matching over 9 bases. With V trimmed by 3 bases and J by 7 bases, 5 bases remained unmatched. The CDR3 is 15 amino acids. Germline CDR1 is SGDLS and CDR2 is YYNGEE.